These T cell receptor beta chains were read from a single sample in a study of T cell responses to AZD1222 COVID-19 vaccine. The table came from immunoSEQ multiplex PCR; TCRdb's copy has only in-frame clones and leaves some out. The repertoire holds about 72,000 clones, with about nine tenths as singletons. The sample consisted of peripheral blood, taken 28 days after the second AZD1222 dose. All receptors come from an adult who received the AZD1222 COVID-19 vaccine. Both conserved end residues are part of each CDR3. Each record gives: D gene, clone size, J gene, V gene, CDR3 DNA, CDR3 protein. A D gene is named only where the DNA matches it firmly. Only part of the rows carry a size: once, few, many, or a class if the clone is expanded.

D gene: TRBD2
clone size: .
J gene: TRBJ2-2
V gene: TRBV6-1
CDR3 DNA: TGTGCCAGCAGTGAAGTTCTAGCGGGGGACACCGGGGAGCTGTTTTTT
CDR3 protein: CASSEVLAGDTGELFF

D gene: .
clone size: .
J gene: TRBJ2-1
V gene: TRBV5-1
CDR3 DNA: TGCGCCAGCAGCCCGACACCGAGCTCCTACAATGAGCAGTTCTTC
CDR3 protein: CASSPTPSSYNEQFF

D gene: .
clone size: .
J gene: TRBJ2-7
V gene: TRBV3-1/TRBV3-2
CDR3 DNA: TGTGCCAGCAGCCAAGGATCACCCTACGAGCAGTACTTC
CDR3 protein: CASSQGSPYEQYF

D gene: TRBD2
clone size: .
J gene: TRBJ2-1
V gene: TRBV9
CDR3 DNA: TGTGCCAGCAGCGTAGACGCCCTAGCGGGCCTCTACAATGAGCAGTTCTTC
CDR3 protein: CASSVDALAGLYNEQFF

D gene: TRBD1
clone size: few
J gene: TRBJ1-4
V gene: TRBV19
CDR3 DNA: TGTGCCAGTAGCCCACAGGGGGCTAATGAAAAACTGTTTTTT
CDR3 protein: CASSPQGANEKLFF

D gene: TRBD1
clone size: .
J gene: TRBJ1-6
V gene: TRBV7-8
CDR3 DNA: TGTGCCAGCAGCTTCCGGACAGGAAGCTCCTATAATTCACCCCTCCACTTT
CDR3 protein: CASSFRTGSSYNSPLHF

D gene: .
clone size: .
J gene: TRBJ2-7
V gene: TRBV5-1
CDR3 DNA: TGCGCCAGCAGCTTGGGGCGGCTAGGTGACGAGCAGTACTTC
CDR3 protein: CASSLGRLGDEQYF

D gene: .
clone size: once
J gene: TRBJ2-5
V gene: TRBV5-4
CDR3 DNA: TGTGCCAGCAGCTCGGCCATGGAGCAAGAGACCCAGTACTTC
CDR3 protein: CASSSAMEQETQYF

D gene: TRBD2
clone size: .
J gene: TRBJ2-5
V gene: TRBV5-1
CDR3 DNA: TGCGCCAGCAGCCCCGGGAGGGCTAGCGGGATGCAAGAGACCCAGTACTTC
CDR3 protein: CASSPGRASGMQETQYF

D gene: .
clone size: .
J gene: TRBJ1-5
V gene: TRBV15
CDR3 DNA: TGTGCCACCAGCAGAGATCTAGCAGGGCGGGATCAGCCCCAGCATTTT
CDR3 protein: CATSRDLAGRDQPQHF

D gene: .
clone size: .
J gene: TRBJ2-3
V gene: TRBV7-2
CDR3 DNA: TGTGCCAGCAGCATCCGGACGGGAGATACGCAGTATTTT
CDR3 protein: CASSIRTGDTQYF

D gene: TRBD1
clone size: .
J gene: TRBJ1-1
V gene: TRBV19
CDR3 DNA: TGTGCCAGTATCGGGACAGGGGGCATGGTAGCTGAAGCTTTCTTT
CDR3 protein: CASIGTGGMVAEAFF

D gene: .
clone size: .
J gene: TRBJ1-5
V gene: TRBV10-3
CDR3 DNA: TGTGCCATCAGTGGAGGGGATCAGCCCCAGCATTTT
CDR3 protein: CAISGGDQPQHF

D gene: .
clone size: .
J gene: TRBJ2-7
V gene: TRBV2
CDR3 DNA: TGTGCCAGCAACAGAATCCCCTCCTACGAGCAGTACTTC
CDR3 protein: CASNRIPSYEQYF

D gene: .
clone size: .
J gene: TRBJ2-7
V gene: TRBV11-3
CDR3 DNA: TGTGCCAGCAGCTTGGGGCAGAGCTCCTACGAGCAGTACTTC
CDR3 protein: CASSLGQSSYEQYF

D gene: TRBD2
clone size: .
J gene: TRBJ2-7
V gene: TRBV10-3
CDR3 DNA: TGTGCCTCACAAGGGGGACTAGCGGGAGGTTACGAGCAGTACTTC
CDR3 protein: CASQGGLAGGYEQYF

D gene: .
clone size: once
J gene: TRBJ2-7
V gene: TRBV5-1
CDR3 DNA: TGCGCCAGCAGGGACGTGAGTAACTACGAGCAGTACTTC
CDR3 protein: CASRDVSNYEQYF

D gene: .
clone size: .
J gene: TRBJ1-6
V gene: TRBV9
CDR3 DNA: TGTGCCAGCAGCGGCGAGGGGGTCGGTAATTCACCCCTCCACTTT
CDR3 protein: CASSGEGVGNSPLHF

D gene: .
clone size: .
J gene: TRBJ1-5
V gene: TRBV30
CDR3 DNA: TGTGCCTGGAGTCGAGGGGATAGCAATCAGCCCCAGCATTTT
CDR3 protein: CAWSRGDSNQPQHF

D gene: .
clone size: .
J gene: TRBJ1-2
V gene: TRBV21-1
CDR3 DNA: TGTGCCAGCAGCAAAGACGGGCCTCGGGGGACTAACTATGGCTACACCTTC
CDR3 protein: CASSKDGPRGTNYGYTF

D gene: TRBD2
clone size: .
J gene: TRBJ2-5
V gene: TRBV19
CDR3 DNA: TGTGCCAGCACGGGGGGACTAGCGGGAAAAGAGACCCAGTACTTC
CDR3 protein: CASTGGLAGKETQYF

D gene: TRBD2
clone size: .
J gene: TRBJ2-7
V gene: TRBV11-3
CDR3 DNA: TGTGCCAGCAGCTCCGGGACTAGCGTATACGAGCAGTACTTC
CDR3 protein: CASSSGTSVYEQYF

D gene: .
clone size: .
J gene: TRBJ1-2
V gene: TRBV4-3
CDR3 DNA: TGCGCCAGCAGCCAAGACATGAGGCAGGCCGCCGGCTACACCTTC
CDR3 protein: CASSQDMRQAAGYTF

D gene: .
clone size: once
J gene: TRBJ1-6
V gene: TRBV5-1
CDR3 DNA: TGCGCCAGCAGCTTGGATACTTGGGGGGCCCGGTCACCCCTCCACTTT
CDR3 protein: CASSLDTWGARSPLHF

D gene: .
clone size: .
J gene: TRBJ1-2
V gene: TRBV7-3
CDR3 DNA: TGTGCCAGCAGCCCGGACAGAAACGGTGGCTACACCTTC
CDR3 protein: CASSPDRNGGYTF

D gene: .
clone size: once
J gene: TRBJ1-3
V gene: TRBV6-5
CDR3 DNA: TGTGCCAGCGTCGAGGGCACTGGAAACACCATATATTTT
CDR3 protein: CASVEGTGNTIYF

D gene: .
clone size: once
J gene: TRBJ2-5
V gene: TRBV6-5
CDR3 DNA: TGTGCCAGCAGTTACTCGTCCGGGCGAGAGACCCAGTACTTC
CDR3 protein: CASSYSSGRETQYF

D gene: .
clone size: few
J gene: TRBJ2-3
V gene: TRBV18
CDR3 DNA: TGTGCCAGCTCACCAAGGGGGGGCAACCCTACAGATACGCAGTATTTT
CDR3 protein: CASSPRGGNPTDTQYF

D gene: .
clone size: .
J gene: TRBJ1-2
V gene: TRBV3-1/TRBV3-2
CDR3 DNA: TGTGCCAGCAGCCCAGGGCAAGGGCGAAGCTATGGCTACACCTTC
CDR3 protein: CASSPGQGRSYGYTF

D gene: .
clone size: few
J gene: TRBJ2-7
V gene: TRBV4-1
CDR3 DNA: TGCGCCAGCAGCCACGGCGGTCCGGAGCAGTACTTC
CDR3 protein: CASSHGGPEQYF

D gene: .
clone size: .
J gene: TRBJ1-2
V gene: TRBV7-9
CDR3 DNA: TGTGCCAGCAGCCCGTTACCTCCCCGACAAGGCTACACCTTC
CDR3 protein: CASSPLPPRQGYTF

D gene: .
clone size: .
J gene: TRBJ1-4
V gene: TRBV7-3
CDR3 DNA: TGTGCCAGCAGCTTAACGGGCACTCCTAATGAAAAACTGTTTTTT
CDR3 protein: CASSLTGTPNEKLFF

D gene: TRBD1
clone size: .
J gene: TRBJ2-1
V gene: TRBV10-3
CDR3 DNA: TGTGCCATCAGTGGAGGGACAGAGATCAATGAGCAGTTCTTC
CDR3 protein: CAISGGTEINEQFF

D gene: .
clone size: .
J gene: TRBJ1-2
V gene: TRBV6-1
CDR3 DNA: TGTGCCAGCAGTGAAACGCGGGGCGGGAGAGGCTACACCTTC
CDR3 protein: CASSETRGGRGYTF

D gene: .
clone size: .
J gene: TRBJ1-1
V gene: TRBV9
CDR3 DNA: TGTGCCAGCAGCCCCCTGTCCACATTT
CDR3 protein: CASSPLSTF

D gene: .
clone size: .
J gene: TRBJ2-5
V gene: TRBV9
CDR3 DNA: TGTGCCAGCAGCGTAGAAACTAGTTCAGAGACCCAGTACTTC
CDR3 protein: CASSVETSSETQYF

D gene: .
clone size: .
J gene: TRBJ2-7
V gene: TRBV7-9
CDR3 DNA: TGTGCCAGCAGCTTAAGGGGGACCGACGAGCAGTACTTC
CDR3 protein: CASSLRGTDEQYF

D gene: TRBD2
clone size: .
J gene: TRBJ2-7
V gene: TRBV28
CDR3 DNA: TGTGCCAGCAGTCCAACACTAGCGGCCGATCTCTACGAGCAGTACTTC
CDR3 protein: CASSPTLAADLYEQYF

D gene: .
clone size: .
J gene: TRBJ1-4
V gene: TRBV4-1
CDR3 DNA: TGCGCCAGCAGCCCTCTTGCCAGGACTAGAGAGGAAAAACTGTTTTTT
CDR3 protein: CASSPLARTREEKLFF

D gene: .
clone size: .
J gene: TRBJ1-2
V gene: TRBV11-2
CDR3 DNA: TGTGCCAGCAGCTCCTATGTGGGGGCTGGTGGCTACACCTTC
CDR3 protein: CASSSYVGAGGYTF

D gene: .
clone size: .
J gene: TRBJ1-2
V gene: TRBV4-2
CDR3 DNA: TGTGCCAGCAGCCAAGCCGGGCAGGGTGACGGTGGCTACACCTTC
CDR3 protein: CASSQAGQGDGGYTF

D gene: TRBD1
clone size: .
J gene: TRBJ2-6
V gene: TRBV29-1
CDR3 DNA: TGCAGCGTGGGGACAGCCTCTGGGGCCAACGTCCTGACTTTC
CDR3 protein: CSVGTASGANVLTF

D gene: .
clone size: .
J gene: TRBJ2-7
V gene: TRBV19
CDR3 DNA: TGTGCCAGTAGGCCGGGACACCGCTCCTACGAGCAGTACTTC
CDR3 protein: CASRPGHRSYEQYF

D gene: TRBD1
clone size: .
J gene: TRBJ2-7
V gene: TRBV3-1/TRBV3-2
CDR3 DNA: TGTGCCAGCAGCCAAGCCCGCCCGGACAGGGCGAAAGAGCAGTACTTC
CDR3 protein: CASSQARPDRAKEQYF

D gene: TRBD1
clone size: .
J gene: TRBJ1-4
V gene: TRBV7-9
CDR3 DNA: TGTGCCAGCAGCTTCGGGACAGGATTTGCAACTAATGAAAAACTGTTTTTT
CDR3 protein: CASSFGTGFATNEKLFF

D gene: .
clone size: .
J gene: TRBJ2-5
V gene: TRBV6-5
CDR3 DNA: TGTGCCAGCAGCCGGGACGGACAAGAGACCCAGTACTTC
CDR3 protein: CASSRDGQETQYF

D gene: .
clone size: once
J gene: TRBJ2-7
V gene: TRBV28
CDR3 DNA: TGTGCCAGCAGTTCATCCCCCGGCTACGAGCAGTACTTC
CDR3 protein: CASSSSPGYEQYF

D gene: .
clone size: .
J gene: TRBJ2-5
V gene: TRBV6-5
CDR3 DNA: TGTGCCAGCAGTACAACCGGGACCCCAAAAAAGGCCCAGTACTTC
CDR3 protein: CASSTTGTPKKAQYF

D gene: TRBD2
clone size: .
J gene: TRBJ2-5
V gene: TRBV10-3
CDR3 DNA: TGTGCCATCAGGGGAGCGGGGGACGAGACCCAGTACTTC
CDR3 protein: CAIRGAGDETQYF

D gene: .
clone size: .
J gene: TRBJ1-2
V gene: TRBV30
CDR3 DNA: TGTGCCTGGAATCCCTCTGGGGGGCCCGGTGGCTACACCTTC
CDR3 protein: CAWNPSGGPGGYTF

D gene: .
clone size: .
J gene: TRBJ2-1
V gene: TRBV10-2
CDR3 DNA: TGCGCCAGCAGTGAGCCACAGGGGAGGTCCGAATCGTATGAGCAGTTCTTC
CDR3 protein: CASSEPQGRSESYEQFF

D gene: .
clone size: .
J gene: TRBJ2-3
V gene: TRBV24-1
CDR3 DNA: TGTGCCACCAGTGATTTGGCAGGCTCTAGCACAGATACGCAGTATTTT
CDR3 protein: CATSDLAGSSTDTQYF

D gene: .
clone size: .
J gene: TRBJ1-1
V gene: TRBV14
CDR3 DNA: TGTGCCAGCAGCTCTAAGTACACTGAAGCTTTCTTT
CDR3 protein: CASSSKYTEAFF

D gene: .
clone size: .
J gene: TRBJ2-7
V gene: TRBV6-5
CDR3 DNA: TGTGCCAGCAGTTACTATACCGGGGACTACGAGCAGTACTTC
CDR3 protein: CASSYYTGDYEQYF

D gene: .
clone size: .
J gene: TRBJ2-1
V gene: TRBV6-5
CDR3 DNA: TGTGCCAGCAGTTACCGGAGCGGGCTACGCGATGAGCAGTTCTTC
CDR3 protein: CASSYRSGLRDEQFF

D gene: .
clone size: .
J gene: TRBJ2-2
V gene: TRBV9
CDR3 DNA: TGTGCCAGCAGCGTCCTGAGCGAGGGCGGGGAGCTGTTTTTT
CDR3 protein: CASSVLSEGGELFF

D gene: .
clone size: .
J gene: TRBJ1-1
V gene: TRBV6-4
CDR3 DNA: TGTGCCAGCAATAATGATGGGGAGTGGGAAGACACTGAAGCTTTCTTT
CDR3 protein: CASNNDGEWEDTEAFF

D gene: .
clone size: .
J gene: TRBJ1-6
V gene: TRBV10-3
CDR3 DNA: TGTGCCATCAGTGAGTCCGCCCAGGCAACACCCCTCCACTTT
CDR3 protein: CAISESAQATPLHF

D gene: TRBD1
clone size: .
J gene: TRBJ1-5
V gene: TRBV5-5
CDR3 DNA: TGTGCCAGCAGCTCGTATACAGGGGGCTATAGCAATCAGCCCCAGCATTTT
CDR3 protein: CASSSYTGGYSNQPQHF